These T cell receptor beta chains were read from a single sample in a study of blood T cells in healthy people across ages. From the 5' RACE reads, TCRdb called clonotypes with MiXCR, one entry per CDR3 protein. This sample has some 1.5 million distinct CDR3 sequences, with 25% to 30% found just once. Input material: blood. These receptor sequences come from a woman in her 30s in good health. The CDR3 runs from the conserved cysteine through the conserved F or W. Fields, in order: D gene, J gene, V gene, CDR3 protein. D genes are given only for firm matches.

D: -
J: TRBJ1-3
V: TRBV29-1
CDR3: CSVEVSGNTIYF

D: -
J: TRBJ2-7
V: TRBV7-9
CDR3: CASSAGRTGNLEQYF

D: -
J: TRBJ1-2
V: TRBV25-1
CDR3: CACSPSGQALYGYTF

D: -
J: TRBJ2-5
V: TRBV12-3/TRBV12-4
CDR3: CASCLGPGKTQYF

D: TRBD2
J: TRBJ2-1
V: TRBV9
CDR3: CASSLTTSGNEQFF

D: TRBD2
J: TRBJ2-3
V: TRBV5-1
CDR3: CASSLDLAASTDTQYF

D: TRBD1
J: TRBJ1-2
V: TRBV24-1
CDR3: CATSGAGQRANYGYTF

D: -
J: TRBJ1-5
V: TRBV18
CDR3: CASSPASGYNQPQHF

D: -
J: TRBJ2-3
V: TRBV20-1
CDR3: CSVVWGNTQYF

D: TRBD1
J: TRBJ1-6
V: TRBV6-6
CDR3: CASSYAAGGSYNSPLHF

D: -
J: TRBJ1-5
V: TRBV10-2
CDR3: CASRGLGNQPQHF

D: TRBD2
J: TRBJ2-1
V: TRBV5-1
CDR3: CASSFSSGGAVNEQFF

D: TRBD1
J: TRBJ2-7
V: TRBV28
CDR3: CASRGTGHYEQYF

D: TRBD2
J: TRBJ2-3
V: TRBV5-5
CDR3: CASSLRSGRIDTQYF

D: TRBD1
J: TRBJ2-7
V: TRBV6-1
CDR3: CASSEIVGQGLYEQYF

D: TRBD1
J: TRBJ2-2
V: TRBV5-1
CDR3: CASGQGKTGELFF

D: -
J: TRBJ2-5
V: TRBV24-1
CDR3: CATSAGGLEQYF

D: -
J: TRBJ1-2
V: TRBV11-2
CDR3: CASSPEGPYNYGYTF

D: -
J: TRBJ2-7
V: TRBV5-1
CDR3: CASSLQPGPYEQYF

D: -
J: TRBJ1-2
V: TRBV28
CDR3: CASSLLGRRNYGYTF

D: -
J: TRBJ2-3
V: TRBV5-1
CDR3: CASSLEMTVGVTDTQYF

D: -
J: TRBJ1-1
V: TRBV7-9
CDR3: CASSLGEGRFTEAFF

D: -
J: TRBJ2-5
V: TRBV5-1
CDR3: CASSLGSVRERYF

D: -
J: TRBJ2-1
V: TRBV7-2
CDR3: CASSLWSSRDGQFF

D: -
J: TRBJ2-3
V: TRBV7-9
CDR3: CASKGRSDTQYF

D: -
J: TRBJ2-5
V: TRBV20-1
CDR3: CSASRRLRETQYF

D: -
J: TRBJ2-1
V: TRBV6-2/TRBV6-3
CDR3: CASSQITHYNELFF

D: -
J: TRBJ2-7
V: TRBV5-1
CDR3: CASSSARDSSYEQYF

D: -
J: TRBJ2-7
V: TRBV30
CDR3: CAWSVPGTYEQYF

D: -
J: TRBJ2-3
V: TRBV27
CDR3: CASTNDMGRETQYF

D: -
J: TRBJ2-7
V: TRBV7-9
CDR3: CASSLVARSYEQYF

D: TRBD1
J: TRBJ1-4
V: TRBV2
CDR3: CASSTQGAANEKLFF

D: -
J: TRBJ2-7
V: TRBV7-2
CDR3: CASSLQGESSYEQYF

D: -
J: TRBJ2-7
V: TRBV20-1
CDR3: CSAPRPGDFYEQYF

D: TRBD2
J: TRBJ2-5
V: TRBV12-3/TRBV12-4
CDR3: CASSPSSGGETQYF

D: -
J: TRBJ1-5
V: TRBV12-3/TRBV12-4
CDR3: CASSLAAIPRQPQHF

D: TRBD1
J: TRBJ2-2
V: TRBV11-2
CDR3: CASSLVRGTGELFF

D: TRBD1
J: TRBJ1-2
V: TRBV4-2
CDR3: CASSHAWTGGIVGYTF

D: -
J: TRBJ2-3
V: TRBV5-1
CDR3: CASSLETKYDTQYF

D: -
J: TRBJ1-2
V: TRBV7-3
CDR3: CASSSGPGAGYTF

D: -
J: TRBJ2-7
V: TRBV5-1
CDR3: CASSGAGGPYEQYF

D: -
J: TRBJ2-2
V: TRBV11-2
CDR3: CASSKSRRNTGELFF

D: -
J: TRBJ1-4
V: TRBV29-1
CDR3: CSVDRPPNEKLFF

D: TRBD2
J: TRBJ2-3
V: TRBV12-3/TRBV12-4
CDR3: CASTPSGGRRWTMDTQYF

D: TRBD1
J: TRBJ1-4
V: TRBV7-3
CDR3: CASSSQGGTNERLFF